Below, 32 T cell receptor beta chains from the same sample are listed, as sequenced in a study of OX40 agonist ivuxolimab in advanced cancers. Method: immunoSEQ multiplex PCR; TCRdb's copy keeps in-frame clones and lacks some. The table includes around 140,000 clones, just over 90% detected once. This sample comprised CD4+ or CD8+ T cells sorted from blood, obtained in a trial of the OX40 agonist ivuxolimab. Receptor source: an adult with an advanced solid tumor such as melanoma, head and neck, liver or kidney cancer.

The chain recombines TRBV29-1 with TRBJ2-7; 8 positions agree with TRBD1. The germline V gene encodes CDR1 SQVTM and CDR2 ANQGSEA. The CDR3 is 18 residues long. V trimming: 8 bases; J trimming: 5 bases; junction bases outside the gene matches: 26. CDR3 nucleotide sequence: TGCAGCCCTAGAAGACAGGGGATAGGACCAAAGGGGAGCCACGAGCAGTACTTC. Translation gives CSPRRQGIGPKGSHEQYF.

The chain carries TRBV27 and TRBJ1-2; TRBD1 agrees at 9 bases. Trimming took 4 bases from V and 2 from J; bases not matched to a gene: 5. In germline, CDR1 is MNHEY, CDR2 SMNVEV (reference sequence). The CDR3 totals 15 residues. The CDR3 DNA reads TGTGCCAGCAGTTCCCGGACAGGGGTGAACTATGGCTACACCTTC. It codes for CASSSRTGVNYGYTF.

The J gene is TRBJ2-1, the V gene TRBV4-2; 8 bases are shared with TRBD2. The CDR3 sequence is 14 residues long. The ends lost 5 bases at V and 7 bases at J; junction bases unmatched: 7. Germline CDR1 reads LGHNA; CDR2 reads YNFKEQ. The CDR3 DNA follows: TGTGCCAGCAGCACCAGCGGGAGTGAAAATGAGCAGTTCTTC. This translates into CASSTSGSENEQFF.

The CDR3 protein is CASSSGSSEQYF. DNA for the CDR3: TGTGCCAGCAGTTCGGGCAGCTCCGAGCAGTACTTC. The rearrangement uses TRBV27 and TRBJ2-7, with no clear D. The CDR3 has 12 residues. With 4 bases removed from V and 6 bases from J, the gap between germline ends came to 10 bases. Germline-derived CDR1 and CDR2 are MNHEY and SMNVEV (reference sequence).

The chain has TRBV7-3 and TRBJ2-1, with a possible D match to TRBD2 (5 bases). The germline CDR1 and CDR2 sequences are SGHTA and FQGTGA. Trimming removed 5 bases at V and 10 bases at J, with 15 bases between. This CDR3 spans 13 amino acids. The CDR3 nucleotides read TGTGCCAGCAGCCGTACGGGGAGTGGAGAGCAGTTCTTC. As protein: CASSRTGSGEQFF.

CDR3 bases: TGTGCCAGCTCCCCTCCCGACAGACAGAACACTGAAGCTTTCTTT. It is translated as CASSPPDRQNTEAFF. The chain uses TRBV18 and TRBJ1-1; weak D call: TRBD1 (5 bases). The CDR3 runs 15 residues. V was trimmed by 6 bases and J by 1 base, leaving 15 bases between them. The V gene's germline CDR1 is KGHSH and CDR2 LQKENI.

CDR3 coding DNA: TGTGCCAGCAGTGAGACTAGCGGGAACACCGGGGAGCTGTTTTTT. Residues: CASSETSGNTGELFF. The chain joins TRBV5-4 to TRBJ2-2; 9 nucleotides align to TRBD2. This CDR3 contains 15 residues. J gave up 1 base and V 5 bases, and 3 bases lay outside the gene matches. Germline V lookup: CDR1 SGHNT, CDR2 YYREEE (reference sequence).

The sample holds one count of this clone. The chain employs TRBV6-5 and TRBJ1-1; D unclear. Trimming removed 9 bases at V and 2 bases at J, with 13 bases between. The CDR3 sequence is 13 residues long. CDR1 and CDR2 (germline): MNHEY, SVGAGI. The CDR3 coding sequence is TGTGCCAGTTCTGTAGGGATCAACACTGAAGCTTTCTTT. The encoded protein is CASSVGINTEAFF.

In its sample, this clone was seen a few times. The chain has TRBV7-9 and TRBJ1-5; maybe TRBD1 (5 bases). Germline V gene sequence: CDR1 SEHNR, CDR2 FQNEAQ (reference sequence). V lost 5 bases and J 8 bases, leaving 13 bases between the germline ends. The length of the CDR3 is 13 residues. In nucleotides, the CDR3 is TGTGCCAGCAGCGCAGGGCTCGGTGAGCCCCAGCATTTT. Encoded protein: CASSAGLGEPQHF.

CDR3 in amino acids: CASKAGVDTQYF. The CDR3 nucleotides are TGTGCCAGCAAGGCCGGGGTCGATACGCAGTATTTT. V usage is TRBV2 and J usage is TRBJ2-3; D is possibly TRBD2 (5 bases). The germline gives CDR1 SNHLY, CDR2 FYNNEI. The CDR3 extends over 12 amino acids. V shed 7 bases and J shed 6 bases, with 11 bases lying between them.

V gene TRBV28 combines with J gene TRBJ1-4; TRBD1 is a possible D gene (6 bases). This CDR3 spans 16 amino acids. V lost 5 bases to trimming and J lost 0 bases, with 13 bases between them. From germline, CDR1 is MDHEN and CDR2 SYDVKM. The CDR3 DNA is TGTGCCAGCAGTCTTTGGGACATTGCAACTAATGAAAAACTGTTTTTT. As protein: CASSLWDIATNEKLFF. Filled out from reference TRBV28 and TRBJ1-4, the complete variable domain reads DVKVTQSSRYLVKRTGEKVFLECVQDMDHENMFWYRQDPGLGLRLIYFSYDVKMKEKGDIPEGYSVSREKKERFSLILESASTNQTSMYLCASSLWDIATNEKLFFGSGTQLSVL.

The CDR3 nucleotides are TGTGCCAGCAGCTCCGTACTTAGCGGGAGAGCAAATGAGCAGTTCTTC. This encodes CASSSVLSGRANEQFF. The J gene is TRBJ2-1, the V gene TRBV7-2, with 9 bases that match TRBD2. The germline V gene has CDR1 SGHTA and CDR2 FQGNSA. This CDR3 comprises 16 residues. Unmatched junction bases numbered 11, after V lost 4 bases and J lost 7 bases.

This chain uses TRBV9 with TRBJ2-1, with D perhaps TRBD2 (6 bases). The germline CDR1 and CDR2 sequences are SGDLS and YYNGEE. Trimming left V 3 bases short and J 5 bases short, with 12 bases between. CDR3 length: 14 residues. CDR3 sequence (DNA): TGTGCCAGCAGCGCCGGGACTCGGAACAATGAGCAGTTCTTC. The encoded protein is CASSAGTRNNEQFF.

The chain couples TRBV27 to TRBJ2-1; TRBD1 might be the D (6 bases). The germline CDR1 and CDR2 sequences are MNHEY and SMNVEV (reference sequence). The CDR3 extends over 15 amino acids. The ends were cut back, 3 bases at V and 1 base at J, with 10 bases in the middle. The CDR3, as DNA: TGTGCCAGCAGTTTTGGGGGCGGGTCCTACAATGAGCAGTTCTTC. It encodes CASSFGGGSYNEQFF.

The V call is TRBV5-6, the J call TRBJ2-2, with a weak D call TRBD2 (6 bases). This CDR3 is 15 amino acids long. CDR1 is SGHDT and CDR2 is YYEEEE in the germline V gene. Trimming pared 1 base from V and 5 bases from J, leaving 12 bases between. In DNA form, the CDR3 reads TGTGCCAGCAGCTTGAATGGGGGGAATACCGGGGAGCTGTTTTTT. It translates to CASSLNGGNTGELFF. The variable domain in full, with the rest retrieved from reference TRBV5-6 and TRBJ2-2, is DAGVTQSPTHLIKTRGQQVTLRCSPKSGHDTVSWYQQALGQGPQFIFQYYEEEERQRGNFPDRFSGHQFPNYSSELNVNALLLGDSALYLCASSLNGGNTGELFFGEGSRLTVL.

The rearrangement uses TRBV7-3 and TRBJ1-1; D gene unclear. The germline CDR1 and CDR2 sequences are SGHTA and FQGTGA. The V end was cut by 3 bases, the J end by 1 base, with 9 bases between. This CDR3 contains 14 residues. CDR3 in DNA: TGTGCCAGCAGCTTTGGAGGGCGGAACACTGAAGCTTTCTTT. This gives the protein CASSFGGRNTEAFF.

The V and J genes are TRBV5-1 and TRBJ1-1, with a weak D call TRBD1 (6 bases). This CDR3 contains 15 residues. The ends were cut back, 0 bases at V and 2 bases at J, with 11 bases in the middle. Germline V gene lookup returns CDR1 SGHRS and CDR2 YFSETQ. Here the CDR3 reads CASSLAPGVNTEAFF. CDR3 coding DNA: TGCGCCAGCAGCTTGGCGCCAGGGGTCAACACTGAAGCTTTCTTT.

This chain joins TRBV19 and TRBJ2-2; the match to TRBD2 covers 8 bases. This CDR3 region has 18 residues. Germline V lookup: CDR1 LNHDA, CDR2 SQIVND (reference sequence). The V segment lost 7 bases and the J segment 0 bases; nucleotides outside the gene matches: 13. DNA for the CDR3: TGTGCCAGTACCAGGCGGGGGCTAGCGGGTTCGAACACCGGGGAGCTGTTTTTT. Its translation: CASTRRGLAGSNTGELFF.

The chain recombines TRBV7-2 with TRBJ1-4; D uncertain. V lost 5 bases, J lost 7 bases, and 11 bases lay in between. CDR1 SGHTA and CDR2 FQGNSA come from the germline V gene. The CDR3 consists of 13 residues. The CDR3 sequence: CASSTNFGEKLFF. The CDR3 DNA follows: TGTGCCAGCAGCACGAACTTCGGTGAAAAACTGTTTTTT.

This sequence joins TRBV6-1 and TRBJ2-7, with 13 bases aligning to TRBD2. Losses at the gene ends were 3 bases for V and 2 bases for J; bases not matched to a gene: 4. Per germline, CDR1 MNHNS and CDR2 SASEGT. This CDR3 is built from 16 residues. For the CDR3, the DNA is TGTGCCAGCAGTGAGACTAGCGGGAGGCTTCCCTACGAGCAGTACTTC. This codes for CASSETSGRLPYEQYF.

The genes are TRBV15 and TRBJ2-1, with 10 bases aligning to TRBD2. CDR3 size: 16 residues. V was clipped by 0 bases and J by 6 bases; unmatched bases: 5. Looked up from germline, CDR1 is LNHNV and CDR2 is YYDKDF (reference sequence). This CDR3 reads CATSRDTASGSNEQFF. CDR3 nucleotides: TGTGCCACCAGCAGAGATACGGCTAGCGGGAGCAATGAGCAGTTCTTC.

This chain connects TRBV23-1 to TRBJ2-6; TRBD1 agrees at 9 bases. TRBV23-1 is flagged as an ORF with uncertain function. There are 18 residues in the CDR3. V dropped 4 bases and J dropped 2; count of bases not matched to a gene: 9. CDR3 sequence (DNA): TGCGCCAGCAGTCGAGGACAGGGGATAATTGCTGGGGCCAACGTCCTGACTTTC. Residues: CASSRGQGIIAGANVLTF.

The chain combines TRBV19 with TRBJ1-1; the D gene is possibly TRBD1 (5 bases). Trimming took 7 bases from V and 0 from J, leaving 9 bases between them. This CDR3 has 13 residues. Germline loops: CDR1 LNHDA, CDR2 SQIVND (reference sequence). CDR3 DNA sequence: TGTGCCAGTATGGGGGTACTGAACACTGAAGCTTTCTTT. Encoded protein: CASMGVLNTEAFF.

The gene calls are TRBV28 and TRBJ1-2; D unclear. CDR3 length: 12 residues. The germline gives CDR1 MDHEN, CDR2 SYDVKM. V lost 4 bases, J lost 2 bases, and 5 bases lay in between. CDR3 amino acids: CASSSENYGYTF. The CDR3 DNA reads TGTGCCAGCAGTTCCGAGAACTATGGCTACACCTTC.

This sequence joins TRBV30 and TRBJ2-1; D not certain. CDR1 is GTSNPN and CDR2 is SVGIG in the germline V gene (reference sequence). The germline V and J ends were trimmed by 5 bases and 5 bases, with 7 bases remaining between them. The CDR3 totals 11 residues. The CDR3 DNA sequence: TGTGCCTGGGGCGGCGACAATGAGCAGTTCTTC. Amino acids: CAWGGDNEQFF.

The chain uses TRBV7-2 and TRBJ2-2, with D unclear. The CDR3 consists of 14 residues. V was clipped by 3 bases and J by 1 base, with 6 bases between them. Germline V gene data show CDR1 as SGHTA and CDR2 as FQGNSA. CDR3 in DNA: TGTGCCAGCAGCTTGCTACAGAACACCGGGGAGCTGTTTTTT. As protein: CASSLLQNTGELFF.

This clone was counted a single time. The chain combines TRBV28 with TRBJ2-1; no clear D. This CDR3 is 14 amino acids long. The germline gives CDR1 MDHEN, CDR2 SYDVKM. V dropped 8 bases and J dropped 9 bases, with 20 bases sitting between them. The CDR3 region has the DNA TGTGCCAGCGCCCTTCCGGAGTTCCCTAGTGAGCAGTTCTTC. Its translation: CASALPEFPSEQFF.

V gene TRBV30 combines with J gene TRBJ1-3; D is unresolved. The ends were cut back, 1 base at V and 0 bases at J, with 4 bases in the middle. This CDR3 is built from 13 residues. Germline V gene data show CDR1 as GTSNPN and CDR2 as SVGIG (reference sequence). CDR3 in DNA: TGTGCCTGGAGTGGAACCTCTGGAAACACCATATATTTT. Protein product: CAWSGTSGNTIYF.

The rearrangement links TRBV21-1 to TRBJ2-3. TRBV21-1 is recorded as a pseudogene. The CDR3 runs 16 residues. The CDR3 sequence is CASSKGQKGGTDTQYF. As DNA, the CDR3 is TGTGCCAGCAGCAAAGGGCAGAAGGGGGGAACAGATACGCAGTATTTT.

The J gene is TRBJ2-2, the V gene TRBV12-5; 9 bases line up with TRBD2. V gave up 7 bases and J gave up 4 bases; unmatched junction bases: 13. Germline V gene sequence: CDR1 LGHNT, CDR2 FRNRAP. This CDR3 has 17 amino acids. CDR3: CASVSGAGGEATGELFF. DNA for the CDR3: TGTGCTAGTGTTTCAGGAGCGGGAGGTGAGGCCACCGGGGAGCTGTTTTTT. Full variable domain (remainder filled in from reference TRBV12-5 and TRBJ2-2): DARVTQTPRHKVTEMGQEVTMRCQPILGHNTVFWYRQTMMQGLELLAYFRNRAPLDDSGMPKDRFSAEMPDATLATLKIQPSEPRDSAVYFCASVSGAGGEATGELFFGEGSRLTVL.

The rearrangement uses TRBV30 and TRBJ1-6; possible D gene TRBD1, 5 bases. Trimming removed 5 bases at V and 7 bases at J, with 12 bases between. The germline gives CDR1 GTSNPN, CDR2 SVGIG (reference sequence). The CDR3 sequence is 13 residues long. CDR3 nucleotides: TGTGCCTGGGCCGCAGGGATGAATTCACCCCTCCACTTT. This codes for CAWAAGMNSPLHF.

J is TRBJ2-5 and V is TRBV19, with D perhaps TRBD1 (5 bases). The CDR3 extends over 15 amino acids. In germline, CDR1 is LNHDA, CDR2 SQIVND (reference sequence). V was clipped by 4 bases and J by 2 bases, with 14 bases between them. The CDR3 protein is CASSTDTIRQETQYF. The CDR3 DNA follows: TGTGCCAGTAGTACGGACACCATTCGGCAAGAGACCCAGTACTTC.